The present T cell receptor (beta chain) was sequenced within a study of T cells after yellow fever vaccination. Regarding the study as a whole: The appearance of a small share of clonotypes in both CD4 and CD8 compartments was observed. FACS-sorted repertoires could contain abundant clonotypes contaminating from the bulk population.

This clonotype was observed a handful of times. The antigen is not known. TCRdb fed the 5' RACE reads into MiXCR, producing one record per CDR3 protein. The profile shows around 610,000 distinct CDR3 sequences, roughly 13% of them singletons. Germline lookup yields CDR1 SGHRS and CDR2 YFSETQ. The CDR3 totals 14 residues. The V gene end was trimmed by 5 bases and the J gene end by 9 bases; junction bases not matched to a gene: 8. This TCR derives from a man aged 25 to 40 who received the YFV17D yellow fever vaccine. Here the sequenced sample was PBMCs, taken on the day of the yellow fever booster vaccination. The chain recombines TRBV5-1 with TRBJ1-6; the match to TRBD1 covers 7 bases. The CDR3 reads CASRGGTAPSPLHF. The DNA for the CDR3 is TGCGCCAGCAGAGGGGGCACAGCCCCTTCACCCCTCCACTTT.